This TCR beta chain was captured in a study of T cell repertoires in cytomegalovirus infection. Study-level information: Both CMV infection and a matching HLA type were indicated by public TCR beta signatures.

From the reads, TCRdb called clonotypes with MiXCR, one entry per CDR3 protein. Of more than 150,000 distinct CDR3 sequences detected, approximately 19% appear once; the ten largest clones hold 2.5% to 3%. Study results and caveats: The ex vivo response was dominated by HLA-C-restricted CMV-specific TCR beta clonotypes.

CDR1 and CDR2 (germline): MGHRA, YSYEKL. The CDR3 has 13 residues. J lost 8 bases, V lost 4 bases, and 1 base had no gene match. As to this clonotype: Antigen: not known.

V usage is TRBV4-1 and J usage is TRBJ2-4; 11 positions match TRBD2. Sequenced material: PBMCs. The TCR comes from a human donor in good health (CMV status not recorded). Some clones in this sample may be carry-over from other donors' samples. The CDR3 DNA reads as TGCGCCAGCAGCCTGGGACTAGCGGACATTCAGTACTTC. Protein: CASSLGLADIQYF.